The 22 T cell receptor beta chains reported below all come from one sample, sequenced in a study of blood T cell repertoires in COVID-19. The repertoire was sequenced with immunoSEQ multiplex PCR; TCRdb's copy has only in-frame clones and lacks some. The table lists more than 85,000 clones, about nine tenths of them singletons. The material sequenced was peripheral blood. The receptors were gathered from a woman aged 50 to 60 with COVID-19, enrolled during active disease.

J is TRBJ2-4 and V is TRBV28; D is uncertain. The length of the CDR3 is 13 residues. Per the germline V gene, CDR1 is MDHEN and CDR2 is SYDVKM. Trimming took 7 bases from V and 0 from J, leaving 7 bases between them. The CDR3 nucleotides are TGTGCCAGCAACACCTTAGCCAAAAACATTCAGTACTTC. Translated: CASNTLAKNIQYF.

The V and J genes are TRBV5-1 and TRBJ1-5, with no clear D. V was trimmed by 2 bases and J by 0 bases, leaving 12 bases between them. Germline V gives CDR1 SGHRS, CDR2 YFSETQ. This CDR3 region has 16 residues. The CDR3 is CASSFGGPYSNQPQHF. The CDR3 region has the DNA TGCGCCAGCAGCTTCGGAGGGCCTTATAGCAATCAGCCCCAGCATTTT.

The rearrangement joins TRBV6-1 to TRBJ2-2; possibly TRBD1 for D (6 bases). The CDR3 loop spans 16 amino acids. Germline lookup yields CDR1 MNHNS and CDR2 SASEGT. The ends were cut back, 1 base at V and 3 bases at J, with 12 bases in the middle. Here the CDR3 DNA reads TGTGCCAGCAGTGAAGTAGGGGGTCGCGACACCGGGGAGCTGTTTTTT. Its protein product is CASSEVGGRDTGELFF.

This rearrangement joins TRBV28 to TRBJ2-3; 7 bases align to TRBD1. The CDR3 runs 15 residues. The germline V gene has CDR1 MDHEN and CDR2 SYDVKM. V shed 5 bases and J 5 bases; nucleotides not matched to a gene: 10. The CDR3 coding sequence is TGTGCCAGCAGTACACGAAGGGGGCGAGGAGATACGCAGTATTTT. Its protein is CASSTRRGRGDTQYF.

CDR3: CASRQGQVLNTEAFF. The CDR3 DNA reads TGTGCCAGCAGGCAAGGACAGGTACTAAACACTGAAGCTTTCTTT. J is TRBJ1-1 and V is TRBV7-2; 7 bases agree with TRBD1. The ends lost 6 bases at V and 2 bases at J; junction bases unmatched: 9. In germline, CDR1 is SGHTA, CDR2 FQGNSA. This CDR3 comprises 15 residues.

The V gene is TRBV15, the J gene TRBJ1-1, with 10 bases matching TRBD1. The V segment lost 6 bases and the J segment 6 bases; nucleotides outside the gene matches: 10. The CDR3 spans 15 residues. Germline CDR1 is LNHNV and CDR2 is YYDKDF (reference sequence). CDR3: CATREGDRGNSEAFF. CDR3 coding DNA: TGTGCCACCAGAGAGGGGGACAGGGGCAACTCTGAAGCTTTCTTT.

In its sample, this clone was seen a few times. The chain combines TRBV5-1 with TRBJ1-3; no reliable D call. Germline V CDR1 and CDR2: SGHRS, YFSETQ. V dropped 0 bases and J dropped 5 bases, with 9 bases sitting between them. This CDR3 is built from 14 residues. The CDR3 region is CASSLDLRRNTIYF. Here the CDR3 DNA reads TGCGCCAGCAGCTTGGATCTACGAAGAAACACCATATATTTT.

CDR3 amino acids: CASSSAGNPPYNEQFF. CDR3 nucleotides: TGTGCCAGCAGCTCCGCAGGTAACCCCCCTTACAATGAGCAGTTCTTC. The rearrangement links TRBV7-9 to TRBJ2-1; D ambiguous. CDR3 length: 16 residues. The ends were cut back, 4 bases at V and 4 bases at J, with 17 bases in the middle. The germline V gene encodes CDR1 SEHNR and CDR2 FQNEAQ (reference sequence).

The chain couples TRBV25-1 to TRBJ1-2; D ambiguous. From germline, CDR1 is MGHDK and CDR2 SYGVNS. The CDR3 covers 13 residues. Trimming took off 1 base at V and 2 bases at J, with 5 bases between the two ends. The chain's CDR3 is CASSELGNYGYTF. The CDR3 nucleotides read TGTGCCAGCAGTGAATTGGGCAACTATGGCTACACCTTC.

The chain uses TRBV6-5 and TRBJ2-4, with D maybe TRBD2 (6 bases). Trimming left V 4 bases short and J 5 bases short, with 18 bases between. The CDR3 length is 16 residues. Germline-derived CDR1 and CDR2 are MNHEY and SVGAGI. The CDR3 reads CASSFQPVGGENIQYF. CDR3 sequence (DNA): TGTGCCAGCAGTTTTCAGCCCGTCGGAGGGGAAAACATTCAGTACTTC.

The chain links TRBV7-3 to TRBJ2-5; 8 nucleotides line up with TRBD2. Germline CDR1 is SGHTA and CDR2 is FQGTGA. This CDR3 comprises 13 residues. After removal of 5 bases from V and 3 bases from J, the junction contained 2 bases not matched to a gene. The CDR3 region is CASSVGLEETQYF. The CDR3, as DNA: TGTGCCAGCAGCGTGGGACTAGAAGAGACCCAGTACTTC. Supplemented by reference TRBV7-3 and TRBJ2-5, the full variable domain reads GAGVSQTPSNKVTEKGKYVELRCDPISGHTALYWYRQSLGQGPEFLIYFQGTGAADDSGLPNDRFFAVRPEGSVSTLKIQRTERGDSAVYLCASSVGLEETQYFGPGTRLLVL.

The chain uses TRBV19 and TRBJ2-2; D perhaps matches TRBD2 (5 bases). In germline, CDR1 is LNHDA, CDR2 SQIVND (reference sequence). This CDR3 contains 15 residues. V shed 10 bases and J shed 2 bases, with 17 bases lying between them. The CDR3 loop is CATEPMASNTGELFF. CDR3 nucleotides: TGTGCCACCGAACCGATGGCTAGCAACACCGGGGAGCTGTTTTTT.

The gene calls are TRBV7-8 and TRBJ2-4, with TRBD1 matching over 8 bases. This CDR3 contains 15 residues. V lost 1 base and J lost 1; bases outside the gene matches: 0. Germline values: CDR1 SGHVS, CDR2 FQNEAQ. The CDR3 protein is CASSLGTGAKNIQYF. In nucleotides, the CDR3 is TGTGCCAGCAGCTTAGGGACAGGGGCCAAAAACATTCAGTACTTC.

This clone was found a few times. V is TRBV7-2 and J is TRBJ1-3, with 8 bases fitting TRBD1. V gave up 5 bases and J gave up 1 base; unmatched junction bases: 1. Per germline, CDR1 SGHTA and CDR2 FQGNSA. This CDR3 contains 14 residues. DNA for the CDR3: TGTGCCAGCAGCACAGGGGGATCTGGAAACACCATATATTTT. Protein product: CASSTGGSGNTIYF.

The rearrangement joins TRBV7-9 to TRBJ2-3; 12 nucleotides match TRBD2. CDR1 is SEHNR, CDR2 FQNEAQ, per germline (reference sequence). The CDR3 spans 16 residues. With V trimmed by 4 bases and J by 1 base, 3 bases remained unmatched. In nucleotides, the CDR3 is TGTGCCAGCAGCTCACGACTAGCGGGAGGCACAGATACGCAGTATTTT. Residues: CASSSRLAGGTDTQYF.

This clone was detected only once. The J gene is TRBJ2-7, the V gene TRBV4-2; 8 bases fit TRBD1. From germline, CDR1 is LGHNA and CDR2 YNFKEQ. The V segment lost 0 bases and the J segment 2 bases; nucleotides outside the gene matches: 6. This CDR3 spans 16 amino acids. Here the CDR3 reads CASSQDPQGATYEQYF. The CDR3 nucleotides read TGTGCCAGCAGCCAAGATCCCCAGGGGGCGACCTACGAGCAGTACTTC.

V gene TRBV9 combines with J gene TRBJ1-5; TRBD1 agrees at 8 bases. Trimming at V came to 4 bases and at J to 5 bases, leaving 8 bases not matched to a gene. This CDR3 comprises 15 residues. Looked up from germline, CDR1 is SGDLS and CDR2 is YYNGEE. CDR3 in DNA: TGTGCCAGCAGCTCCGGACAGGGTGGTGATCAGCCCCAGCATTTT. This codes for CASSSGQGGDQPQHF.

The V gene is TRBV4-2, the J gene TRBJ2-7, with a tentative D call TRBD1 (6 bases). This CDR3 region has 14 residues. The V end was cut by 0 bases, the J end by 4 bases, with 10 bases between. Germline loops: CDR1 LGHNA, CDR2 YNFKEQ. CDR3 in amino acids: CASSQDGQSYEQYF. The CDR3 DNA reads as TGTGCCAGCAGCCAAGACGGACAGAGTTACGAGCAGTACTTC.

This clone was detected once. V gene TRBV20-1 combines with J gene TRBJ1-1, with TRBD1 matching 8 bases. Trimming removed 3 bases from V and 0 bases from J; junction bases left unmatched: 9. Germline CDR1 and CDR2: DFQATT and SNEGSKA (reference sequence). The CDR3 contains 16 residues. DNA of the CDR3: TGCAGTGCTAGTCCCGAACAGGGGGGGCTGAACACTGAAGCTTTCTTT. As protein: CSASPEQGGLNTEAFF.

The gene calls are TRBV11-2 and TRBJ1-4; TRBD1 matches 8 bases. This CDR3 is built from 17 residues. Germline CDR1 and CDR2: SGHAT and FQNNGV. Unmatched junction bases numbered 9, after V lost 4 bases and J lost 2 bases. The CDR3 DNA reads as TGTGCCAGCAGCTCCGGACAGGGTCGGACTACTAATGAAAAACTGTTTTTT. Residues: CASSSGQGRTTNEKLFF. The entire variable domain, with the rest obtained from reference TRBV11-2 and TRBJ1-4, is as follows: EAGVAQSPRYKIIEKRQSVAFWCNPISGHATLYWYQQILGQGPKLLIQFQNNGVVDDSQLPKDRFSAERLKGVDSTLKIQPAKLEDSAVYLCASSSGQGRTTNEKLFFGSGTQLSVL.

This clone was seen only a few times. The V gene is TRBV7-9, the J gene TRBJ2-7; 7 bases map to TRBD2. The V gene end was trimmed by 3 bases and the J gene end by 2 bases; junction bases not matched to a gene: 4. The CDR3 sequence is 14 residues long. Per germline, CDR1 SEHNR and CDR2 FQNEAQ (reference sequence). CDR3: CASSLPSGPYEQYF. The CDR3 DNA follows: TGTGCCAGCAGCTTGCCTAGCGGACCCTACGAGCAGTACTTC. Based on the CDR3 plus reference TRBV7-9 and TRBJ2-7, the full variable domain is DTGVSQNPRHKITKRGQNVTFRCDPISEHNRLYWYRQTLGQGPEFLTYFQNEAQLEKSRLLSDRFSAERPKGSFSTLEIQRTEQGDSAMYLCASSLPSGPYEQYFGPGTRLTVT.

J is TRBJ2-7 and V is TRBV30; 7 nucleotides align to TRBD1. Germline trimming cut 2 bases from V and 0 bases from J; bases unmatched to any gene: 4. The CDR3 loop spans 14 amino acids. Germline V gives CDR1 GTSNPN, CDR2 SVGIG (reference sequence). CDR3 in amino acids: CAWSSRTGSYEQYF. CDR3 DNA sequence: TGTGCCTGGAGTTCCCGGACAGGCTCCTACGAGCAGTACTTC.